Below, 18 T cell receptor beta chains from the same sample are listed, as sequenced in a study of T cell repertoires in cytomegalovirus infection. TCRdb recomputed calls from the reads with MiXCR, one row per CDR3 protein. The table shows roughly 80,000 distinct CDR3 sequences, with approximately 42% occurring only once. These receptors are not linked to any known antigen. The sequenced sample was CD8+ T cells from cultured PBMCs, obtained from culture after CMV antigen stimulation. The source is a human donor in good health (CMV status not recorded). Some clones in this sample may be carry-over from other donors' samples.

This clonotype has only one observation. The genes are TRBV7-8 and TRBJ2-2; 7 bases match TRBD1. J lost 7 bases, V lost 3 bases, and 8 bases had no gene match. The length of the CDR3 is 15 residues. The germline gives CDR1 SGHVS, CDR2 FQNEAQ. DNA of the CDR3: TGTGCCAGCAGCTTGACAGGGTTGGGCATCGGGGAGCTGTTTTTT. This translates into CASSLTGLGIGELFF.

The chain joins TRBV7-2 to TRBJ1-4; D is ambiguous. The CDR3 contains 13 residues. Germline V lookup: CDR1 SGHTA, CDR2 FQGNSA. V was clipped by 1 base and J by 6 bases, with 6 bases between them. The CDR3 DNA reads TGTGCCAGCAGCTTAGGTGTCCATGAAAAACTGTTTTTT. This codes for CASSLGVHEKLFF.

This clonotype was recorded a few times. This chain connects TRBV28 to TRBJ1-1; 9 bases agree with TRBD1. The CDR3 length is 15 residues. J was trimmed by 6 bases and V by 5 bases; bases with no gene match: 10. Germline loops: CDR1 MDHEN, CDR2 SYDVKM. The CDR3 DNA reads TGTGCCAGCAGTATGGGGGACAGGGCTGGGGCTGAAGCTTTCTTT. Its translation: CASSMGDRAGAEAFF.

The CDR3 is CATSAQGDMNTEAFF. The CDR3 DNA reads as TGTGCCACCAGTGCTCAGGGGGACATGAACACTGAAGCTTTCTTT. This rearrangement joins TRBV24-1 to TRBJ1-1; 7 bases line up with TRBD1. The J segment lost 0 bases and the V segment lost 5 bases, leaving 5 bases of the junction unmatched. Germline V gives CDR1 KGHDR, CDR2 SFDVKD. The CDR3 is 15 amino acids.

The chain joins TRBV6-5 to TRBJ2-1; D call uncertain. The V gene's germline CDR1 is MNHEY and CDR2 SVGAGI. There are 14 residues in the CDR3. V lost 4 bases, J lost 8 bases, and 15 bases lay in between. The CDR3 is CASSSRMSRDEQFF. As DNA, the CDR3 is TGTGCCAGCAGTTCCCGGATGTCTAGGGATGAGCAGTTCTTC.

V usage is TRBV12-3 or TRBV12-4 and J usage is TRBJ2-5; D is unclear. This CDR3 is built from 12 residues. V lost 3 bases and J 5 bases, leaving 7 bases between the germline ends. Written as DNA, the CDR3 is TGTGCCAGCAGTTTTAAGATGGAGACCCAGTACTTC. Amino acid sequence: CASSFKMETQYF.

The chain employs TRBV7-8 and TRBJ2-1, with 12 bases matching TRBD2. Unmatched junction bases numbered 10, after V lost 2 bases and J lost 8 bases. The length of the CDR3 is 17 residues. Germline assignment: CDR1 SGHVS and CDR2 FQNEAQ. CDR3 residues: CASSLTASGGAGHEQFF. CDR3 sequence (DNA): TGTGCCAGCAGCTTAACGGCTAGCGGGGGGGCCGGACATGAGCAGTTCTTC.

The rearrangement joins TRBV7-9 to TRBJ2-7, with D perhaps given as TRBD1 or TRBD2 (5 bases each). The CDR3 is 14 residues long. Germline CDR1 and CDR2: SEHNR and FQNEAQ (reference sequence). Between the trimmed V and J ends, which lost 5 bases and 3 bases, there was a span of 14 bases. The CDR3 region is CASSPKVGVYEQYF. DNA of the CDR3: TGTGCCAGCAGCCCAAAGGTGGGGGTCTACGAGCAGTACTTC.

The chain is built from TRBV7-8 and TRBJ2-3; D is possibly TRBD2 (6 bases). Germline V gives CDR1 SGHVS, CDR2 FQNEAQ. Trimming took 3 bases from V and 4 from J, leaving 11 bases between them. The CDR3 totals 14 residues. The CDR3 here is CASSFPSVPDTQYF. For the CDR3, the DNA is TGTGCCAGCAGCTTTCCTAGCGTGCCAGATACGCAGTATTTT.

The chain links TRBV5-8 to TRBJ2-7, with D perhaps matching TRBD2 (5 bases). Germline V gives CDR1 SGHTS, CDR2 YDEGEE. The ends were cut back, 4 bases at V and 1 base at J, with 18 bases in the middle. The CDR3 runs 16 residues. The CDR3 loop is CASSPPEAQPSYEQYF. The CDR3 nucleotides read TGTGCCAGCAGCCCCCCGGAGGCACAGCCTTCCTACGAGCAGTACTTC. Based on the CDR3 plus reference TRBV5-8 and TRBJ2-7, the full variable domain is EAGVTQSPTHLIKTRGQQATLRCSPISGHTSVYWYQQALGLGLQFLLWYDEGEERNRGNFPPRFSGRQFPNYSSELNVNALELEDSALYLCASSPPEAQPSYEQYFGPGTRLTVT.

This clonotype has only a few counts. This chain uses TRBV6-6 with TRBJ1-1, with 7 bases matching TRBD1. The germline CDR1 and CDR2 sequences are MNHNY and SVGAGI (reference sequence). The CDR3 is made up of 13 amino acids. V lost 5 bases, J lost 10 bases, and 10 bases stayed unmatched. This CDR3 is CASSAGQAGRAFF. CDR3 nucleotides: TGTGCCAGCAGTGCAGGACAGGCCGGGAGAGCTTTCTTT.

V gene TRBV15 combines with J gene TRBJ1-2; D might be TRBD1 (5 bases). Germline-derived CDR1 and CDR2 are LNHNV and YYDKDF (reference sequence). The CDR3 is 14 amino acids. Between the trimmed V and J ends, which lost 3 bases and 4 bases, there was a span of 12 bases. In nucleotides, the CDR3 is TGTGCCACCAGCAGGGACACGGATAGCTATGGCTACACCTTC. This gives the protein CATSRDTDSYGYTF.

The rearrangement joins TRBV2 to TRBJ2-5; TRBD2 is a possible D gene (6 bases). Trimming pared 3 bases from V and 1 base from J, leaving 9 bases between. The CDR3 spans 14 residues. The germline V gene has CDR1 SNHLY and CDR2 FYNNEI. CDR3 nucleotide sequence: TGTGCCAGCAGTGACGGAGGGTTCCAAGAGACCCAGTACTTC. Residues: CASSDGGFQETQYF.

This clonotype was recorded a few times. The chain is built from TRBV4-2 and TRBJ1-2; D is ambiguous. The V end was cut by 4 bases, the J end by 3 bases, with 18 bases between. Germline loops: CDR1 LGHNA, CDR2 YNFKEQ. The CDR3 sequence is 16 residues long. Here the CDR3 reads CASSLNAFGLDYGYTF. The CDR3 nucleotides read TGTGCCAGCAGCCTCAACGCGTTCGGACTGGACTATGGCTACACCTTC.

As to this clonotype: Compared with germline, one end of the junction differs, possibly owing to a read error. This rearrangement joins TRBV7-9 to TRBJ2-3; D is unresolved. The germline CDR1 and CDR2 sequences are SEHNR and FQNEAQ (reference sequence). The CDR3 runs to 13 residues. The CDR3 DNA reads as TGTGCCAGCAACTTAGGCAACACAGATACGCAGTATTTT. It codes for CASNLGNTDTQYF.

The table lists this clonotype with many counts. V usage is TRBV7-2 and J usage is TRBJ2-2; D is possibly TRBD1 (6 bases). V lost 4 bases to trimming and J lost 6 bases, with 9 bases between them. Germline lookup yields CDR1 SGHTA and CDR2 FQGNSA. The length of the CDR3 is 13 residues. CDR3 bases: TGTGCCAGCAGCTCGGACAGCCCCGGGGAGCTGTTTTTT. Amino acids: CASSSDSPGELFF.

The chain recombines TRBV27 with TRBJ1-2; the D is unclear. V lost 5 bases to trimming and J lost 6 bases, with 16 bases between them. The CDR3 is made up of 14 amino acids. From germline, CDR1 is MNHEY and CDR2 SMNVEV (reference sequence). CDR3 nucleotides: TGTGCCAGCAGTCCATGGACCCGAGCGAATGGCTACACCTTC. Translating it yields CASSPWTRANGYTF.

This clonotype was seen many times. The chain has TRBV28 and TRBJ1-6; a weak D match, TRBD1 (5 bases). Germline loops: CDR1 MDHEN, CDR2 SYDVKM. This CDR3 contains 16 residues. Trimming stripped 3 bases from V and 3 bases from J, with 12 bases between. CDR3 loop: CASSFGTGGYNSPLHF. CDR3 coding DNA: TGTGCCAGCAGTTTCGGTACAGGCGGCTATAATTCACCCCTCCACTTT.